This TCR beta chain was identified in a study of T cell repertoires in ileal Crohn's disease. The CDR3 sequence is 14 residues long. Trimming took 5 bases from V and 5 from J; bases not matched to a gene: 4. In germline, CDR1 is SEHNR, CDR2 FQNEAQ (reference sequence). TCRdb's copy holds only in-frame clones and misses some; the assay was immunoSEQ multiplex PCR. The sample holds 1,000 to 1,500 clones, 95% seen once. Sequenced input: ileal tissue. The clonotype was recovered from an adult with Crohn's disease. This chain uses TRBV7-9 with TRBJ2-2; 8 bases fit TRBD1. The CDR3 region has the DNA TGTGCCAGCAGCGCAAACAGGGGGACCGGGGAGCTGTTTTTT. It yields the protein CASSANRGTGELFF.